This T cell receptor (beta chain) came from a study of CD8+ T cells in alopecia areata. The study, taken as a whole, reports: Elevated clonality characterized lesional scalp relative to normal scalp, particularly in alopecia totalis/universalis.

Remarks on this clone: Its antigen is currently unknown.

Following RNA extraction, reverse transcription yielded cDNA that acted as the sequencing template. Generated by immunoSEQ multiplex PCR, the TCRdb table keeps only in-frame clones and is missing some. The table lists over 120,000 clones, approximately 51% of them singletons, with less than 1% in the top ten. This CDR3 is 15 amino acids long. V shed 6 bases, J shed 6 bases, and the junction held 10 bases outside the gene matches. Germline CDR1 MNHEY, CDR2 SMNVEV (reference sequence). The sample in question was CD4+ T cells sorted from blood, obtained at week 0. The V and J genes are TRBV27 and TRBJ2-1, with 8 bases aligning to TRBD2. The clonotype comes from a human donor with alopecia areata. The CDR3 spells CASSRLAIYFNEQFF. Here the CDR3 DNA reads TGTGCCAGCAGCCGACTAGCGATATATTTCAATGAGCAGTTCTTC.